A selection of T cell receptor beta chains follows, all from one sample in a study of OX40 agonist ivuxolimab in advanced cancers. Only in-frame clones appear in the TCRdb table, and some are missing; sequencing was by immunoSEQ multiplex PCR. This table has about 42,000 clones, about 82% appearing once. Sequences were derived from CD4+ or CD8+ T cells sorted from blood, sampled in a trial of the OX40 agonist ivuxolimab. These receptors came from an adult with an advanced solid tumor such as melanoma, head and neck, liver or kidney cancer. CDR3s include the opening cysteine and the closing phenylalanine or tryptophan. D genes are given only for firm matches. Expanded clones are given a class, and other clones once, few, many or no size at all.

D gene	clone size	V gene	J gene	CDR3 DNA	CDR3 protein
TRBD1	-	TRBV7-9	TRBJ1-6	TGTGCCAGCAGCTCAGGGACAGAGGGATATTCACCCCTCCACTTT	CASSSGTEGYSPLHF
-	-	TRBV7-2	TRBJ1-2	TGTGCCAGCAGCGAAGTGACTGCTAACTATGGCTACACCTTC	CASSEVTANYGYTF
-	-	TRBV11-2	TRBJ1-2	TGTGCCAGCGGTCGGGGTAGGGATGGGGGTGGCTACACCTTC	CASGRGRDGGGYTF
TRBD1	-	TRBV6-6	TRBJ1-4	TGTGCCAGCAGAACGACAGGGGCAACTAATGAAAAACTGTTTTTT	CASRTTGATNEKLFF
-	-	TRBV7-9	TRBJ2-7	TGTGCCAGCAGCTTAAGTCAGGGCTACGAGCAGTACTTC	CASSLSQGYEQYF
-	-	TRBV28	TRBJ2-1	TGTGCCAGCAGTTTCCAACACCAAAATCCCAATGAGCAGTTCTTC	CASSFQHQNPNEQFF
-	-	TRBV7-9	TRBJ1-1	TGTGCCAGCAGCTTAGGGTCCGCTTTCTTT	CASSLGSAFF
-	-	TRBV7-9	TRBJ1-1	TGTGCCAGCACCGAAATTGGGAAGAACACTGAAGCTTTCTTT	CASTEIGKNTEAFF
TRBD1	-	TRBV19	TRBJ1-5	TGTGCCACGATCGAAACCACAGGGGGTATGGATCAGCCCCAGCATTTT	CATIETTGGMDQPQHF
-	-	TRBV2	TRBJ1-4	TGTGCCAGTAGAAGGGGGGATGAAAAACTGTTTTTT	CASRRGDEKLFF
TRBD1	once	TRBV4-3	TRBJ2-1	TGCGCCAGCAGCCCCCGGGACAGAGACAATGAGCAGTTCTTC	CASSPRDRDNEQFF
-	-	TRBV30	TRBJ2-4	TGTGCCTGGAGCTTAGAGCTTCCCTCTCTTAGCATTCAGTACTTC	CAWSLELPSLSIQYF
-	-	TRBV4-2	TRBJ1-5	TGTGCCAGCAGCCCAGGACTTGATAGCAATCAGCCCCAGCATTTT	CASSPGLDSNQPQHF
-	-	TRBV9	TRBJ1-1	TGTGCCAGCAGCGCGGGGCCCGCGGGGTTGCCTGAAGCTTTCTTT	CASSAGPAGLPEAFF
TRBD1	-	TRBV4-1	TRBJ1-1	TGCGCCAGCAGCCAGACAGGGGGAAGCACTGAAGCTTTCTTT	CASSQTGGSTEAFF
-	-	TRBV4-1	TRBJ2-1	TGCGCCAGCAGGGCCCCAGCCTACAATGAGCAGTTCTTC	CASRAPAYNEQFF
-	medium-sized	TRBV4-3	TRBJ1-1	TGCGCCAGCAGCCAAGTATCAGGGAACACTGAAGCTTTCTTT	CASSQVSGNTEAFF